The 25 T cell receptor beta chains below were found in one sample sequenced in a study of blood T cell repertoires in COVID-19. Clones were read by immunoSEQ multiplex PCR, and TCRdb kept only the in-frame ones, dropping some. This table holds a few hundred thousand clones, around nine tenths found once. Material: peripheral blood. The receptors stem from a human donor in a cohort sampled during active COVID-19.

J is TRBJ2-3 and V is TRBV5-5, with TRBD2 identical over 9 bases. In germline, CDR1 is SGHKS, CDR2 YYEKEE (reference sequence). Trimming removed 3 bases from V and 6 bases from J; junction bases left unmatched: 11. The CDR3 length is 16 residues. The CDR3 nucleotides read TGTGCCAGCAGCTCGATTCGCGGGGGGGCCGCGGATACGCAGTATTTT. As protein: CASSSIRGGAADTQYF.

This chain links TRBV6-4 with TRBJ2-7; TRBD2 matches at 13 bases. V gave up 9 bases and J gave up 9 bases; unmatched junction bases: 11. The germline V gene encodes CDR1 MRHNA and CDR2 SNTAGT. CDR3 size: 14 residues. CDR3 sequence reads: CARLPKLAGGLQYF. CDR3 DNA sequence: TGTGCCAGACTACCTAAACTAGCGGGGGGGTTGCAGTACTTC.

V and J are TRBV27 and TRBJ2-3; a weak D match, TRBD2 (6 bases). This CDR3 has 16 residues. Germline loops: CDR1 MNHEY, CDR2 SMNVEV (reference sequence). The V end was cut by 4 bases, the J end by 0 bases, with 14 bases between. The CDR3 sequence: CASSSLGTPSTDTQYF. The CDR3 region has the DNA TGTGCCAGCAGTTCCCTTGGGACTCCCAGCACAGATACGCAGTATTTT.

Written as DNA, the CDR3 is TGTGCCAGCAGTGAAGTAGCGGGGAGCACAGATACGCAGTATTTT. It codes for CASSEVAGSTDTQYF. This sequence joins TRBV25-1 and TRBJ2-3; 8 positions agree with TRBD2. Trimming removed 2 bases from V and 0 bases from J; junction bases left unmatched: 1. The CDR3 runs to 15 residues. Looked up from germline, CDR1 is MGHDK and CDR2 is SYGVNS.

The chain couples TRBV7-9 to TRBJ2-3, with D possibly TRBD2 on 5 matching bases. Trimming shortened V by 5 bases and J by 6 bases, and 24 bases separated the two germline ends. Germline V CDR1 and CDR2: SEHNR, FQNEAQ (reference sequence). This CDR3 is built from 17 residues. The CDR3 is CASSPGRAAHIMDTQYF. The DNA of the CDR3 is TGTGCCAGCAGCCCCGGGCGAGCGGCCCATATCATGGATACGCAGTATTTT.

The chain recombines TRBV30 with TRBJ1-3, with D unresolved. This CDR3 contains 14 residues. Trimming took 3 bases from V and 0 from J, leaving 9 bases between them. Germline-derived CDR1 and CDR2 are GTSNPN and SVGIG (reference sequence). The CDR3 protein is CAWSPIVSGNTIYF. The CDR3 bases are TGTGCCTGGAGCCCCATTGTCTCTGGAAACACCATATATTTT.

This clone has only a few counts. V and J are TRBV4-1 and TRBJ2-2; D not certain. The germline gives CDR1 MGHRA, CDR2 YSYEKL. The CDR3 totals 22 residues. The V and J ends lost 6 bases and 5 bases respectively, with 37 bases between them. The CDR3 here is CASRPQPPAMTSQVPRTGELFF. The CDR3 DNA reads as TGCGCCAGCAGACCCCAACCCCCCGCAATGACGAGTCAGGTTCCCAGGACCGGGGAGCTGTTTTTT.

This clone was counted many times. J is TRBJ1-1 and V is TRBV5-1; D may be TRBD1 (5 bases). There are 14 residues in the CDR3. Trimming took off 3 bases at V and 4 bases at J, with 13 bases between the two ends. CDR1 and CDR2 from the germline V gene are SGHRS and YFSETQ. The CDR3 coding sequence is TGCGCCAGCAGCTCCGGGGGAGGAAGCACTGAAGCTTTCTTT. Translation gives CASSSGGGSTEAFF.

The chain has TRBV2 and TRBJ1-6, with unresolved D. Trimming removed 3 bases at V and 9 bases at J, with 15 bases between. CDR1 is SNHLY, CDR2 FYNNEI, per germline. The CDR3 spans 15 residues. The CDR3 reads CASSDNLSLVSPLHF. As DNA, the CDR3 is TGTGCCAGCAGTGATAATCTAAGTCTGGTTTCACCCCTCCACTTT.

Points on this clone: The germline gene is not matched at one end of the junction; a read error may be the cause. The gene calls are TRBV27 and TRBJ2-1, with 9 nucleotides matching TRBD1. The CDR3 spans 16 residues. Per the germline V gene, CDR1 is MNHEY and CDR2 is SMNVEV (reference sequence). This CDR3 is CASTLGPGTGYNEQFF. CDR3 nucleotides: TGTGCCAGCACTTTAGGTCCTGGGACAGGGTACAATGAGCAGTTCTTC.

The gene calls are TRBV5-1 and TRBJ2-2; tentative D call: TRBD1 (5 bases). The CDR3 runs to 15 residues. The V end was cut by 5 bases, the J end by 2 bases, with 13 bases between. Germline CDR1 is SGHRS and CDR2 is YFSETQ. The CDR3 region has the DNA TGCGCCAGCAGAGAACCAGGGCTTAACACCGGGGAGCTGTTTTTT. Protein sequence: CASREPGLNTGELFF.

The gene calls are TRBV7-9 and TRBJ1-1, with 7 bases identical to TRBD1. The length of the CDR3 is 14 residues. The germline CDR1 and CDR2 sequences are SEHNR and FQNEAQ (reference sequence). Germline trimming cut 5 bases from V and 7 bases from J; bases unmatched to any gene: 10. Here the CDR3 reads CASSRKQGQDEAFF. The CDR3 bases are TGTGCCAGCAGCCGTAAACAGGGGCAGGATGAAGCTTTCTTT.

The rearrangement joins TRBV18 to TRBJ2-2, with TRBD2 identical over 7 bases. This CDR3 is built from 17 residues. Unmatched junction bases numbered 9, after V lost 5 bases and J lost 0 bases. Germline assignment: CDR1 KGHSH and CDR2 LQKENI. The DNA of the CDR3 is TGTGCCAGCTCATCCCCACTTGGGAGGGCGAACACCGGGGAGCTGTTTTTT. This encodes CASSSPLGRANTGELFF.

V usage is TRBV19 and J usage is TRBJ1-2; D is ambiguous. V lost 8 bases, J lost 2 bases, and 18 bases lay in between. There are 15 residues in the CDR3. Germline loops: CDR1 LNHDA, CDR2 SQIVND (reference sequence). CDR3 in amino acids: CASLIYPGINYGYTF. Written as DNA, the CDR3 is TGTGCCAGTCTCATCTACCCCGGGATCAACTATGGCTACACCTTC.

This clone was found a few times. The V and J genes are TRBV5-3 and TRBJ1-5; 8 bases line up with TRBD1. TRBV5-3 is reported as an ORF; its role is uncertain. With 3 bases clipped from V and 6 bases from J, the junction kept 11 bases outside the gene matches. The CDR3 totals 16 residues. CDR3 amino acids: CARSSDRVGMSQPQHF. The CDR3, as DNA: TGTGCCAGAAGCTCGGACAGGGTGGGGATGAGTCAGCCCCAGCATTTT.

In this sample, this clone turned up once. The J gene is TRBJ2-1, the V gene TRBV28; 7 bases are shared with TRBD2. Germline CDR1 is MDHEN and CDR2 is SYDVKM. With V trimmed by 5 bases and J by 5 bases, 12 bases remained unmatched. This CDR3 is built from 16 residues. The CDR3 is CASSTPGLAVDNEQFF. Written as DNA, the CDR3 is TGTGCCAGCAGTACCCCCGGGCTAGCGGTAGACAATGAGCAGTTCTTC.

The chain has TRBV28 and TRBJ2-3, with 7 bases matching TRBD2. With 6 bases clipped from V and 0 bases from J, the junction kept 9 bases outside the gene matches. CDR1 is MDHEN, CDR2 SYDVKM, per germline. The CDR3 contains 16 residues. CDR3 sequence: CASSPRGSGSTDTQYF. The DNA for the CDR3 is TGTGCCAGCAGCCCCAGAGGTAGCGGGAGCACAGATACGCAGTATTTT.

This chain joins TRBV24-1 and TRBJ1-1; 9 positions agree with TRBD1. After removal of 7 bases from V and 0 bases from J, the junction contained 5 bases not matched to a gene. The CDR3 runs to 15 residues. Germline V gene lookup returns CDR1 KGHDR and CDR2 SFDVKD. The CDR3 spells CATRGTGPMNTEAFF. CDR3 bases: TGTGCCACCAGGGGGACAGGGCCTATGAACACTGAAGCTTTCTTT.

The rearrangement joins TRBV12-5 to TRBJ2-1; no clear D gene. Germline V lookup: CDR1 LGHNT, CDR2 FRNRAP. This CDR3 is built from 16 residues. The V and J ends lost 0 bases and 12 bases respectively, with 21 bases between them. DNA for the CDR3: TGTGCTAGTGGTTTGGTACTGGGTAAAGGAGCCTCTGGGCAGTTCTTC. This gives the protein CASGLVLGKGASGQFF.

V usage is TRBV6-5 and J usage is TRBJ2-2; 8 bases are shared with TRBD2. Per the germline V gene, CDR1 is MNHEY and CDR2 is SVGAGI. The CDR3 covers 14 residues. Trimming cost V 7 bases and J 6 bases; bases outside gene matches: 7. DNA for the CDR3: TGTGCCAGCACAAGCGGGAGTATAGCCGGGGAGCTGTTTTTT. Protein sequence: CASTSGSIAGELFF.

The V gene is TRBV14, the J gene TRBJ2-5; D remains ambiguous. Trimming removed 2 bases from V and 4 bases from J, with 17 bases in between. Germline CDR1 reads SGHDN; CDR2 reads FVKESK. The CDR3 loop spans 16 amino acids. The CDR3 DNA sequence: TGTGCCAGCAGCCAAATTCCAAAATCCCCAATAGAGACCCAGTACTTC. Translated, it gives CASSQIPKSPIETQYF.

CDR3 amino acids: CASTPSGTDTEAFF. The CDR3 DNA is TGCGCCAGCACCCCGAGCGGAACGGACACTGAAGCTTTCTTT. This chain uses TRBV10-2 with TRBJ1-1; D remains ambiguous. This CDR3 spans 14 amino acids. Germline V lookup: CDR1 WSHSY, CDR2 SAAADI. V was cut by 7 bases and J by 3 bases, with 15 bases left in between.

This chain links TRBV7-8 with TRBJ2-5; 7 nucleotides agree with TRBD2. This CDR3 contains 10 residues. V gave up 5 bases and J gave up 9 bases; unmatched junction bases: 0. CDR1 and CDR2 (germline): SGHVS, FQNEAQ. This CDR3 reads CASSREAQYF. As DNA, the CDR3 is TGTGCCAGCAGCCGGGAGGCCCAGTACTTC.

The gene calls are TRBV27 and TRBJ1-4; D gene unclear. The V gene lost 1 base and the J gene lost 5 bases, with 14 bases spanning the gap. CDR1 MNHEY and CDR2 SMNVEV come from the germline V gene (reference sequence). The CDR3 sequence is 16 residues long. CDR3 coding DNA: TGTGCCAGCAGTTTATTGATCCGAGGGAAGAATGAAAAACTGTTTTTT. Protein product: CASSLLIRGKNEKLFF. Variable domain in full (rest from reference TRBV27 and TRBJ1-4): EAQVTQNPRYLITVTGKKLTVTCSQNMNHEYMSWYRQDPGLGLRQIYYSMNVEVTDKGDVPEGYKVSRKEKRNFPLILESPSPNQTSLYFCASSLLIRGKNEKLFFGSGTQLSVL.

V is TRBV24-1 and J is TRBJ1-5; TRBD1 aligns across 9 bases. This CDR3 is 14 amino acids long. Germline V CDR1 and CDR2: KGHDR, SFDVKD. The ends lost 6 bases at V and 3 bases at J; junction bases unmatched: 2. CDR3 in amino acids: CATSRTGVNQPQHF. In nucleotides, the CDR3 is TGTGCCACCAGTAGGACAGGGGTCAATCAGCCCCAGCATTTT.